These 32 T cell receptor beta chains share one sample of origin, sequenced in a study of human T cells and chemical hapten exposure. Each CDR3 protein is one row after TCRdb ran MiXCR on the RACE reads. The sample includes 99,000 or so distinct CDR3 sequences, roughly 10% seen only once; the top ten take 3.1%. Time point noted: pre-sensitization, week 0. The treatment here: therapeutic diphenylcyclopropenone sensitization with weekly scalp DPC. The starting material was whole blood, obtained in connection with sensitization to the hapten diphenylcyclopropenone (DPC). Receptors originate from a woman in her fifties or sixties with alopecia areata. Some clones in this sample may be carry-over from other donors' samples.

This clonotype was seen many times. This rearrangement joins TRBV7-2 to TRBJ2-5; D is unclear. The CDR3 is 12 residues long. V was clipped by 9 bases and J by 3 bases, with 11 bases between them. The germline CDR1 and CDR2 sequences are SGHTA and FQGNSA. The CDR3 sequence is CASSSAEETQYF. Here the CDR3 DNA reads TGTGCCAGTTCCTCGGCAGAAGAGACCCAGTACTTC.

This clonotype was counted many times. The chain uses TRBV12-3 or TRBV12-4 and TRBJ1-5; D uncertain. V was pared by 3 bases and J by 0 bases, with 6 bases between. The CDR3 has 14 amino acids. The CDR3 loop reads CASSLASSNQPQHF. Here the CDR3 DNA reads TGTGCCAGCAGTTTGGCCAGTAGCAATCAGCCCCAGCATTTT.

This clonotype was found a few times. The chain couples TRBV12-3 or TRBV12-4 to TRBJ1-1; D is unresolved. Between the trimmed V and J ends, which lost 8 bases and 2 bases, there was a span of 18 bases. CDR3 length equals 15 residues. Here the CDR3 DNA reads TGTGCCAGCCGTTATGTAGGTCTGAAAAACACTGAAGCTTTCTTT. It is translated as CASRYVGLKNTEAFF.

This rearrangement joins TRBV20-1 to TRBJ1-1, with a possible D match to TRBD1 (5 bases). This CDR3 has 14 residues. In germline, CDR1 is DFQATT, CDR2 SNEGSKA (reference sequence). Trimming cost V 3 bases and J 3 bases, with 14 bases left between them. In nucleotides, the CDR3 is TGCAGTGCTAGGACGAAAGGGGCGCACACTGAAGCTTTCTTT. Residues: CSARTKGAHTEAFF.

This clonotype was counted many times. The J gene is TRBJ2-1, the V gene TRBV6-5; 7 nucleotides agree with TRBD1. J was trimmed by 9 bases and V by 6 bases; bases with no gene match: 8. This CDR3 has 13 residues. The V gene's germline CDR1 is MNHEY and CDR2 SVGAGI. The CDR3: CASRNRGRVEQFF. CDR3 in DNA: TGTGCCAGCAGGAACAGGGGTCGGGTTGAGCAGTTCTTC.

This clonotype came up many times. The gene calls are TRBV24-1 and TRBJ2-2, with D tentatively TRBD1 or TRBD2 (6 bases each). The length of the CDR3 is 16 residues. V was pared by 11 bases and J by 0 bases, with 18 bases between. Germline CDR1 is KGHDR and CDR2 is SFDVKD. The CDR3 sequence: CARIMRGAPNTGELFF. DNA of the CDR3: TGTGCCAGAATCATGAGGGGGGCTCCGAACACCGGGGAGCTGTTTTTT.

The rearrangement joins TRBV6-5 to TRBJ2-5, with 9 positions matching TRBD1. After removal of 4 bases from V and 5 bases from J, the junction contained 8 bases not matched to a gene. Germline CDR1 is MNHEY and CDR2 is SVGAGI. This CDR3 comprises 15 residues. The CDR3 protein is CASSSWTGVGETQYF. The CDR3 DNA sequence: TGTGCCAGCAGTTCTTGGACAGGGGTAGGGGAGACCCAGTACTTC.

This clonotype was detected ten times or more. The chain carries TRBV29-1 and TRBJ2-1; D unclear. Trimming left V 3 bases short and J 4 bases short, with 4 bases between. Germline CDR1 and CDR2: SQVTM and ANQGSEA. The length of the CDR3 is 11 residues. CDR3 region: CSVDEYNEQFF. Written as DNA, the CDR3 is TGCAGCGTTGATGAATACAATGAGCAGTTCTTC.

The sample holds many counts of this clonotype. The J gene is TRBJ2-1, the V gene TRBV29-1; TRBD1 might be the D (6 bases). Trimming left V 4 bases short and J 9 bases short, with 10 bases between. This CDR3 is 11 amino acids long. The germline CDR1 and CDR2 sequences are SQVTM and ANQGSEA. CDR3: CSVGRGAEQFF. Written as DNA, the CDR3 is TGCAGCGTTGGCAGGGGTGCTGAGCAGTTCTTC.

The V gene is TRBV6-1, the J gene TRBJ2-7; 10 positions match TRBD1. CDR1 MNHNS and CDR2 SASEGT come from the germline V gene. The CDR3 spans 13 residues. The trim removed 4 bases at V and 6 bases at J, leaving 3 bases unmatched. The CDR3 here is CASSGQGASEQYF. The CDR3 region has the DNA TGTGCCAGCAGTGGACAGGGGGCGAGCGAGCAGTACTTC.

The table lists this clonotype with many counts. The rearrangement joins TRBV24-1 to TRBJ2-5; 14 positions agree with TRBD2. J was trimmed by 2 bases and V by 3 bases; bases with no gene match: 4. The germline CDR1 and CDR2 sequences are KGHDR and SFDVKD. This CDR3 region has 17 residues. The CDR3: CATSDARLAGGQETQYF. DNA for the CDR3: TGTGCCACCAGTGATGCCCGACTAGCGGGGGGGCAAGAGACCCAGTACTTC.

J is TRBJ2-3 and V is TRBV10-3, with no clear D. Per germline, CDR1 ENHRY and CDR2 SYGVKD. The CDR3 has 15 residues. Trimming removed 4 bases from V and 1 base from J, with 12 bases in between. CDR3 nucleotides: TGTGCCATCAGTGTGTCGAAGGACCGCACAGATACGCAGTATTTT. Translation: CAISVSKDRTDTQYF.

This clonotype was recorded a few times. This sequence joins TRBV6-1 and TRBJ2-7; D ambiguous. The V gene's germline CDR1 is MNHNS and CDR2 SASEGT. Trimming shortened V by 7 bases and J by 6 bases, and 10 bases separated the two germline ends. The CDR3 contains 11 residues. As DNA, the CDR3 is TGTGCCAGCACCCTGACGGGCGAGCAGTACTTC. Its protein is CASTLTGEQYF.

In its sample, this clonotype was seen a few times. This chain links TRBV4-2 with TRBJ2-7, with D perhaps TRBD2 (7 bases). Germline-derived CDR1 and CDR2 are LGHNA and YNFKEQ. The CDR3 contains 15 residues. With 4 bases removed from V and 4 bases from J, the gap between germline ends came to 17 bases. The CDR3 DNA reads TGTGCCAGCAGCCCTATCGGGGGGCGCAGTTACGAGCAGTACTTC. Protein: CASSPIGGRSYEQYF.

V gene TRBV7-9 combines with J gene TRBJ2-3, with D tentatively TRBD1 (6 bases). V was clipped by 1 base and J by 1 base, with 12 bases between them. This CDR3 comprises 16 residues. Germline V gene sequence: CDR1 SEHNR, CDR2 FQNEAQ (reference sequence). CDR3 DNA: TGTGCCAGCAGCTTAGGTGTTGGGGGCCGCACAGATACGCAGTATTTT. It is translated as CASSLGVGGRTDTQYF.

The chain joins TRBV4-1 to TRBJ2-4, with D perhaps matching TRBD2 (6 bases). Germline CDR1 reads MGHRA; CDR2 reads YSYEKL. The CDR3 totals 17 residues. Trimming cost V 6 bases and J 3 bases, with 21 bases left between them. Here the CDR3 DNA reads TGCGCCAGCAGGCTTACTGCCGGGAGCGAGGGCAAAAACATTCAGTACTTC. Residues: CASRLTAGSEGKNIQYF.

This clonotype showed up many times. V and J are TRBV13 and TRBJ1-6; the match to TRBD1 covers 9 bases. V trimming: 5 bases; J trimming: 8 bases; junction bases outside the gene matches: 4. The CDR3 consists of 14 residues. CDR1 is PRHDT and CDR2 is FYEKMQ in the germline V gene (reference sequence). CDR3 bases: TGTGCCAGCAGCACAGGGGGCGGTTATTCACCCCTCCACTTT. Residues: CASSTGGGYSPLHF.

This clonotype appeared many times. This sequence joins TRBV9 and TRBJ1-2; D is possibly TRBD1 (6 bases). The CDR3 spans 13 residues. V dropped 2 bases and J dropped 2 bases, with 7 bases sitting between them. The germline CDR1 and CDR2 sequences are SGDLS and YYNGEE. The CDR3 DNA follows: TGTGCCAGCAGCGTGGACAGCAACTATGGCTACACCTTC. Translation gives CASSVDSNYGYTF.

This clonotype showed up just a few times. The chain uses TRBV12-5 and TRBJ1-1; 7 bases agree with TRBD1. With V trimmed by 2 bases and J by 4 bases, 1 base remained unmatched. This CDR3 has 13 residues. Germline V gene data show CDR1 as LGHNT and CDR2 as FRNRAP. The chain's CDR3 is CASGLTGATEAFF. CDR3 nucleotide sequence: TGTGCTAGTGGTTTGACAGGGGCCACTGAAGCTTTCTTT.

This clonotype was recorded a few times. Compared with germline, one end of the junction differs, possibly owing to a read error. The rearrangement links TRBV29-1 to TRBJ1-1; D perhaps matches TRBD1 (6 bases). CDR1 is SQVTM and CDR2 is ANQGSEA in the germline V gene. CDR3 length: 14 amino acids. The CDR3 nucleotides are TGCAGCGTCGAAGCAGGGGCGAGGGGCACTGAAGCTTTCTTT. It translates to CSVEAGARGTEAFF.

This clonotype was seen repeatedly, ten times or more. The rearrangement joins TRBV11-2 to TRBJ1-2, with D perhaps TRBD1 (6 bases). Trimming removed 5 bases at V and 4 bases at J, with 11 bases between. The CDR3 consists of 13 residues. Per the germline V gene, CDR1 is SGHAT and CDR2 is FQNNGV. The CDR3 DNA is TGTGCCAGCAGCCCCCAGGGGATCTATGGCTACACCTTC. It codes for CASSPQGIYGYTF.

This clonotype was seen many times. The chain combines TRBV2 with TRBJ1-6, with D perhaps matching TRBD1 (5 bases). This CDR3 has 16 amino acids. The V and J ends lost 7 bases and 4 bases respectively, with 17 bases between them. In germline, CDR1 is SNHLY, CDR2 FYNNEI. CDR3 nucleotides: TGTGCCAGCACTGGGGGGATTACTTCTTATAATTCACCCCTCCACTTT. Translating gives CASTGGITSYNSPLHF.

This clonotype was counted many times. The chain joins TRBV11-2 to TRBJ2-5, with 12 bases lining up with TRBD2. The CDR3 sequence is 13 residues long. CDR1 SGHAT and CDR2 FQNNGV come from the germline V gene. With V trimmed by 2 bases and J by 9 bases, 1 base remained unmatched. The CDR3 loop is CASSLLAGGAQYF. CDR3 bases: TGTGCCAGCAGCTTACTAGCGGGGGGGGCCCAGTACTTC.

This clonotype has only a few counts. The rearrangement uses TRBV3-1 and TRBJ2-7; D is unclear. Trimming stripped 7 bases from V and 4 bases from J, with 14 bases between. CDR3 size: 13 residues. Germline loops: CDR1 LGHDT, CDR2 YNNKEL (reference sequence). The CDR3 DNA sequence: TGTGCCAGCAAACGGGCCGGTACGTACGAGCAGTACTTC. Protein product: CASKRAGTYEQYF.

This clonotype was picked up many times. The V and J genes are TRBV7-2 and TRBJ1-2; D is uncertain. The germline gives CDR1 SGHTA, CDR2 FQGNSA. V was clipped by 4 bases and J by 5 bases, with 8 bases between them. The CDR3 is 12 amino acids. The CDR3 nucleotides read TGTGCCAGCAGCTCTGGCCGATATGGCTACACCTTC. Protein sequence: CASSSGRYGYTF.

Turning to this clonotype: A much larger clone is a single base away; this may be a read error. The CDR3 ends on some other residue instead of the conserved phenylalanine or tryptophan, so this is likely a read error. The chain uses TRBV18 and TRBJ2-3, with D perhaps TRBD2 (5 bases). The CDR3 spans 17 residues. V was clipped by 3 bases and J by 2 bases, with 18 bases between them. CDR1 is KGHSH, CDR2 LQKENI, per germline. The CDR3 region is CASSPAFRGSVTDTQYS. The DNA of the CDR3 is TGTGCCAGCTCACCGGCCTTTCGGGGATCCGTCACAGATACGCAGTATTCT.

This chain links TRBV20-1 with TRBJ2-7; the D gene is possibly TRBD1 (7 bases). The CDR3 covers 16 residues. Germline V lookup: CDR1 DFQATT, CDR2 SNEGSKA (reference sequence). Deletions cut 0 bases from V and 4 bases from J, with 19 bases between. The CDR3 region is CSARDESAGQNYEQYF. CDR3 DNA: TGCAGTGCTAGAGATGAGAGTGCGGGACAGAATTACGAGCAGTACTTC.

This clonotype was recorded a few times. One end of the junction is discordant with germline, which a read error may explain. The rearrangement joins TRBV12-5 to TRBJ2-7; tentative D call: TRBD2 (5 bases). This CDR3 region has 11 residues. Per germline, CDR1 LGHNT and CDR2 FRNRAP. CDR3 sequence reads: CPEGADDEQYF. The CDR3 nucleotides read TGCCCAGAGGGCGCAGACGACGAGCAGTACTTC.

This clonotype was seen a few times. The CDR3 region is CASSQQGHYEQYF. CDR3 nucleotides: TGTGCCAGCAGCCAGCAGGGTCACTACGAGCAGTACTTC. This sequence joins TRBV3-1 and TRBJ2-7; D might be TRBD1 (5 bases). From germline, CDR1 is LGHDT and CDR2 YNNKEL (reference sequence). There are 13 residues in the CDR3. V dropped 3 bases and J dropped 3 bases, with 9 bases sitting between them.

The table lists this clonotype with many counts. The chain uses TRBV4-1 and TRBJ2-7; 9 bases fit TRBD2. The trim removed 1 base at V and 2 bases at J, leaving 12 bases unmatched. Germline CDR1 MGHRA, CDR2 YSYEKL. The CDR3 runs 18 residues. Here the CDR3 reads CASSQGASGGTFAYEQYF. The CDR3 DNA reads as TGCGCCAGCAGCCAAGGAGCCAGCGGGGGGACCTTCGCCTACGAGCAGTACTTC.

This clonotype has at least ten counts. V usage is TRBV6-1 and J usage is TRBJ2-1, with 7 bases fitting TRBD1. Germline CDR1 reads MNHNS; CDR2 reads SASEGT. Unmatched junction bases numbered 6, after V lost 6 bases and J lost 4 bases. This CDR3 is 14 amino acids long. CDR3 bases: TGTGCCAGCAGCCGGGACAGTCTGTACAATGAGCAGTTCTTC. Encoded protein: CASSRDSLYNEQFF.

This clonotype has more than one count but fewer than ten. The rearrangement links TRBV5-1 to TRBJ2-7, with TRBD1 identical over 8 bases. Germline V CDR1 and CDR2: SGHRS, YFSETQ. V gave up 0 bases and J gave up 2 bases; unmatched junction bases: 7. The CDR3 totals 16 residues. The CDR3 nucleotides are TGCGCCAGCAGCTTGGAGGGGACAGGACGGGCCTACGAGCAGTACTTC. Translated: CASSLEGTGRAYEQYF.